This record covers a single T cell receptor (beta chain). This clone's antigen is unknown. No base quality values were provided; no much bigger clone lies one nucleotide off. The data belong to a study of T cell changes during pregnancy in multiple sclerosis (dated 2019 in TCRdb). Background for the entire study: The study looked at changes in the T cell repertoire across pregnancy in women with multiple sclerosis.

The library was prepared using the immunoSEQ multiplex PCR assay. TCRdb re-hosts the immuneACCESS table, in-frame sequences only. Its copies lack some clones; in the studies checked, an unresolved V gene accounts for under half of them, and the cause for the rest is not known. This sample has 30,000 to 45,000 clones in its table, and about 90% of those were observed once. Approximately 1.2% of the sample lies in the top ten. At the junction V is shortened by 5 bases and J by 7 bases; bases outside the gene matches: 9. The germline V gene supplies CDR1 SGHVS and CDR2 FQNEAQ. The CDR3 numbers 14 residues from cysteine through phenylalanine. CDR3 DNA only is kept here, 42 bases in frame from base 1.

This sequence uses TRBV7-8 and TRBJ2-5, with 8 bases aligning to TRBD1. This sample comprised CD4+ T cells from peripheral blood mononuclear cells, obtained before pregnancy. The sequence was obtained from a female donor with multiple sclerosis, enrolled in a pregnancy study. The DNA sequence follows: TGTGCCAGCAGCCCCGGACAGGGATTGGGGACCCAGTACTTC. Translated, it gives CASSPGQGLGTQYF.